The 2 T cell receptor beta chains in this list originate from one sample, sequenced in a study of T cells in Graves' hyperthyroidism and ophthalmopathy. There were TCR beta CDR3 regions amplified from RNA transcripts. First-round RT-PCR targeting the TCR CDR3 was performed with the HTBI primer set. TCRdb independently ran MiXCR on the multiplex PCR reads; one entry per CDR3 protein. The sample consists of 750,000 to 900,000 distinct CDR3 sequences, more than 30% of them appearing once. The specimen was blood. The receptors were sampled from a man in his late teens or twenties with Graves' hyperthyroidism.

This clonotype was counted once. Since a much larger clone is just one base distant, this may be a read error. The rearrangement links TRBV19 to TRBJ1-3; unclear D gene. Germline V gene lookup returns CDR1 LNHDA and CDR2 SQIVND (reference sequence). The V and J ends lost 8 bases and 4 bases respectively, with 15 bases between them. The CDR3 is made up of 14 amino acids. CDR3 region: CASGLWADGNTIYF. In DNA, the CDR3 is TGTGCCAGTGGTCTCTGGGCGGACGGAAACACCATATATTTT.

This chain uses TRBV9 with TRBJ2-7; TRBD1 matches 7 bases. Germline-derived CDR1 and CDR2 are SGDLS and YYNGEE. The CDR3 covers 14 residues. After removal of 4 bases from V and 2 bases from J, the junction contained 6 bases not matched to a gene. The CDR3 DNA follows: TGTGCCAGCAGCCCTCAGGGGGAAACCTACGAGCAGTACTTC. It encodes CASSPQGETYEQYF.